This TCR beta chain was documented in a study of technical replicates of blood from a handful of donors. Method: immunoSEQ multiplex PCR; TCRdb's copy keeps in-frame clones and lacks some. The sample gives under 90,000 clones, 95% to 98% of which show up once; roughly 0.15% is in the top ten. The CDR3 spans 13 residues. Germline V gene sequence: CDR1 MNHNS, CDR2 SASEGT. This chain uses TRBV6-1 with TRBJ2-7, with D maybe TRBD1 (6 bases). Input material: T cells isolated from PBMCs. The TCR originated in a human donor in good health. The CDR3 DNA reads as TGTGCTGTGCCTCAGGGGTCCCCCTACGAGCAGTACTTC. Its translation: CAVPQGSPYEQYF.